One and the same sample provided the 11 T cell receptor beta chains below, sequenced in a study of blood T cell repertoires in COVID-19. Repertoires were generated with immunoSEQ multiplex PCR, while TCRdb's copy carries only in-frame clones and drops some. The table lists 300,000 or so clones, around 87% of them singletons. Sequenced sample: peripheral blood. The receptors shown here come from a woman in her forties or fifties who had recovered from COVID-19.

V usage is TRBV7-9 and J usage is TRBJ1-2; 8 bases fit TRBD1. The length of the CDR3 is 15 residues. Germline assignment: CDR1 SEHNR and CDR2 FQNEAQ (reference sequence). J gave up 9 bases and V 1 base, and 10 bases lay outside the gene matches. This CDR3 is CASSLVSGQGTSYTF. In nucleotides, the CDR3 is TGTGCCAGCAGCTTAGTTTCCGGACAGGGTACGAGCTACACCTTC.

The chain is built from TRBV5-1 and TRBJ1-4, with 9 nucleotides matching TRBD1. The V gene's germline CDR1 is SGHRS and CDR2 YFSETQ. This CDR3 has 14 residues. V was clipped by 4 bases and J by 11 bases; unmatched bases: 9. The CDR3 nucleotides read TGCGCCAGCAGCGGGCCGGACAGGGGCGAGAAACTGTTTTTT. It codes for CASSGPDRGEKLFF.

The V call is TRBV28, the J call TRBJ1-5; D is possibly TRBD1 (6 bases). The germline gives CDR1 MDHEN, CDR2 SYDVKM. With 3 bases removed from V and 3 bases from J, the gap between germline ends came to 9 bases. This CDR3 is built from 14 residues. The CDR3 region has the DNA TGTGCCAGCAGTTTCAGGGGCTACAATCAGCCCCAGCATTTT. Translation: CASSFRGYNQPQHF.

The gene calls are TRBV6-2 or TRBV6-3 and TRBJ1-5, with 7 nucleotides matching TRBD1. V was pared by 2 bases and J by 0 bases, with 7 bases of the junction left unmatched. The CDR3 is made up of 17 amino acids. Per germline, CDR1 MNHEY and CDR2 SVGEGT. CDR3: CASSYVQGYYSNQPQHF. The CDR3 DNA sequence: TGTGCCAGCAGTTACGTACAGGGGTATTATAGCAATCAGCCCCAGCATTTT.

This clone was observed a single time. The chain uses TRBV5-1 and TRBJ2-1; 9 nucleotides align to TRBD2. The CDR3 is 15 residues long. V shed 7 bases and J 1 base; nucleotides not matched to a gene: 6. The germline V gene encodes CDR1 SGHRS and CDR2 YFSETQ. The CDR3 here is CASHRAGGSYNEQFF. Here the CDR3 DNA reads TGCGCCAGCCACCGAGCGGGAGGTTCCTACAATGAGCAGTTCTTC.

Written as DNA, the CDR3 is TGCAGTGCTAGTTTCAGATCTAGGGGTGAAGCTTTCTTT. This translates into CSASFRSRGEAFF. This chain links TRBV20-1 with TRBJ1-1; TRBD1 might be the D (5 bases). Per the germline V gene, CDR1 is DFQATT and CDR2 is SNEGSKA (reference sequence). The CDR3 spans 13 residues. V was shortened by 3 bases and J by 7 bases, with 15 bases between the two germline ends.

This sequence joins TRBV10-2 and TRBJ1-6; TRBD1 aligns across 9 bases. The CDR3 is made up of 18 amino acids. Trimming cost V 3 bases and J 0 bases; bases outside gene matches: 6. Germline loops: CDR1 WSHSY, CDR2 SAAADI. The CDR3: CASSDPSDRGSYNSPLHF. The CDR3 bases are TGCGCCAGCAGTGATCCCTCGGACAGGGGCTCCTATAATTCACCCCTCCACTTT.

There are a few counts of this clone. The chain joins TRBV2 to TRBJ1-2, with D possibly matching TRBD1 (5 bases). The CDR3 extends over 13 amino acids. V was shortened by 7 bases and J by 4 bases, with 13 bases between the two germline ends. CDR1 is SNHLY, CDR2 FYNNEI, per germline. The CDR3: CASIEDISYGYTF. DNA for the CDR3: TGTGCCAGCATTGAGGACATATCCTATGGCTACACCTTC.

CDR3 nucleotides: TGTGCCAGCTCACCAATCAGCCACAGGGGGCAGGGATGGAACACTGAAGCTTTCTTT. This translates into CASSPISHRGQGWNTEAFF. The chain joins TRBV18 to TRBJ1-1, with 9 bases identical to TRBD1. The germline gives CDR1 KGHSH, CDR2 LQKENI. V shed 2 bases and J 1 base; nucleotides not matched to a gene: 14. There are 19 residues in the CDR3.

The chain links TRBV7-9 to TRBJ2-1; 9 bases agree with TRBD1. The germline V gene encodes CDR1 SEHNR and CDR2 FQNEAQ (reference sequence). The CDR3 consists of 14 residues. The V gene end was trimmed by 5 bases and the J gene end by 3 bases; junction bases not matched to a gene: 2. This CDR3 reads CASSRQGVYNEQFF. The CDR3 nucleotides are TGTGCCAGCAGCCGACAGGGGGTCTACAATGAGCAGTTCTTC. The full variable domain, with the rest looked up from reference TRBV7-9 and TRBJ2-1, is DTGVSQNPRHKITKRGQNVTFRCDPISEHNRLYWYRQTLGQGPEFLTYFQNEAQLEKSRLLSDRFSAERPKGSFSTLEIQRTEQGDSAMYLCASSRQGVYNEQFFGPGTRLTVL.

V gene TRBV19 combines with J gene TRBJ2-5, with TRBD1 matching 10 bases. Unmatched junction bases numbered 6, after V lost 4 bases and J lost 4 bases. The germline gives CDR1 LNHDA, CDR2 SQIVND (reference sequence). The CDR3 runs 15 residues. The CDR3 protein is CASSRRQGAGETQYF. DNA for the CDR3: TGTGCCAGTAGTAGAAGACAGGGGGCGGGAGAGACCCAGTACTTC.